This TCR beta chain came from a study of blood T cell repertoires in COVID-19. Overall study context: Some COVID-19 samples were acute and others convalescent; all came from the United States, Italy and Spain. T cells, B-cell-depleted T cells, or PBMCs provided the cDNA or gDNA that served as material.

Germline CDR1 MGHDK, CDR2 SYGVNS. V lost 9 bases and J 8 bases, leaving 18 bases between the germline ends. This CDR3 comprises 13 residues. Ages ranged from about 18 to 89 years, with residence in some 25 US areas. Contact with a PCR-confirmed or clinician-diagnosed COVID-19 case occurred within 2 weeks of entry. Profiled with immunoSEQ multiplex PCR; TCRdb holds only in-frame clones, not every one. The sample includes about 220,000 clones, about 90% of them seen just once. The sequence was obtained from a man aged 25 to 40 who had been exposed to COVID-19. The chain links TRBV25-1 to TRBJ2-3, with D possibly being TRBD2 (5 bases). The sample consisted of PBMCs or T cells enriched from blood (not recorded which). CDR3 in DNA: TGTGCCAGTGCCGGGCCCGGCGGAGGTACGCAGTATTTT. It is translated as CASAGPGGGTQYF.